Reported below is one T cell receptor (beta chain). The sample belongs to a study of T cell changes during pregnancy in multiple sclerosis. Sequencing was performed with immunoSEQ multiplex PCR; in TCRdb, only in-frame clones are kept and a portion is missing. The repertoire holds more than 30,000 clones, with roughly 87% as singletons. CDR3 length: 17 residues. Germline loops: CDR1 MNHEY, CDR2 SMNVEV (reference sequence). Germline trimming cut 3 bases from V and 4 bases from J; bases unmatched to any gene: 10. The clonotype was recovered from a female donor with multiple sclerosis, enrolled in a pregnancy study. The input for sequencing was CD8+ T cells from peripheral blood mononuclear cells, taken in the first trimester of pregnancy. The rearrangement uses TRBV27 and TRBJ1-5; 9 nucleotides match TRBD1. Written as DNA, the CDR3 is TGTGCCAGCAGTTTCGACCCTCCCGGGACAGGGAATCAGCCCCAGCATTTT. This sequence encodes CASSFDPPGTGNQPQHF.